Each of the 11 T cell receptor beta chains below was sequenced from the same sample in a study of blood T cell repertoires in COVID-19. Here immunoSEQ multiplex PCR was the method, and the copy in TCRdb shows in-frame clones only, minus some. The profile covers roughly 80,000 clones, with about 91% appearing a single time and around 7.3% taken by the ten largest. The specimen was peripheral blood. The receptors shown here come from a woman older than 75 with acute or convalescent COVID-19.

The CDR3 loop is CASSAGGADYGYTF. In nucleotides, the CDR3 is TGTGCCAGCAGTGCAGGGGGCGCAGACTATGGCTACACCTTC. J is TRBJ1-2 and V is TRBV6-6; 8 bases are a match to TRBD1. This CDR3 is built from 14 residues. V trimming: 5 bases; J trimming: 3 bases; junction bases outside the gene matches: 5. Germline CDR1 reads MNHNY; CDR2 reads SVGAGI (reference sequence).

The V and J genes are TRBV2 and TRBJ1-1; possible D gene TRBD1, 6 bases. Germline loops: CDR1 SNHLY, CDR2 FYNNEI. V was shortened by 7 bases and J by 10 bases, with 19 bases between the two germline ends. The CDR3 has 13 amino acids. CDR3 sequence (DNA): TGTGCCAGCATTCGGACAGAAGGTTTCGGAGCTTTCTTT. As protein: CASIRTEGFGAFF.

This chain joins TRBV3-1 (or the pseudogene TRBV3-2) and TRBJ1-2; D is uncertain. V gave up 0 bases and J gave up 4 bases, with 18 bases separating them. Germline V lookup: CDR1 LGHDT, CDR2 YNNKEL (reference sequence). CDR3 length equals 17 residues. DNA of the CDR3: TGTGCCAGCAGCCAAGATCGACGTATGGGCCAGTTCTATGGCTACACCTTC. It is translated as CASSQDRRMGQFYGYTF.

CDR3 DNA sequence: TGTGCCAGCAGTTCCCCTCGAGGGCCGTTGGAGCAGTACTTC. Its translation is CASSSPRGPLEQYF. The chain links TRBV6-5 to TRBJ2-7, with TRBD2 as a possible D gene (5 bases). V was trimmed by 4 bases and J by 7 bases, leaving 17 bases between them. The CDR3 is 14 residues long. Germline-derived CDR1 and CDR2 are MNHEY and SVGAGI.

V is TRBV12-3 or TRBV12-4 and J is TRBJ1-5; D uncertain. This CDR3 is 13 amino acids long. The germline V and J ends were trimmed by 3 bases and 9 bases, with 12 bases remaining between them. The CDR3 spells CASSLSGVGPQHF. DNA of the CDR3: TGTGCCAGCAGTTTGTCCGGGGTAGGGCCCCAGCATTTT.

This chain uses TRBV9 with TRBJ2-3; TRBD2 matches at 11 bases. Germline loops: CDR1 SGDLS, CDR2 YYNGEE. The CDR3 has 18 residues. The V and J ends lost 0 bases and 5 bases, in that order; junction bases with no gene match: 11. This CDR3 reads CASSVALAGGPGGDTQYF. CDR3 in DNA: TGTGCCAGCAGCGTAGCGCTAGCGGGGGGCCCAGGGGGAGATACGCAGTATTTT.

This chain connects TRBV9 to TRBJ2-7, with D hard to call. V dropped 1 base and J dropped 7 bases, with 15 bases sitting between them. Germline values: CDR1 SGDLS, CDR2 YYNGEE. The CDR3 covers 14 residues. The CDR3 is CASSVSSSFREQYF. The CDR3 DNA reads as TGTGCCAGCAGCGTATCTTCCTCCTTTCGGGAGCAGTACTTC.

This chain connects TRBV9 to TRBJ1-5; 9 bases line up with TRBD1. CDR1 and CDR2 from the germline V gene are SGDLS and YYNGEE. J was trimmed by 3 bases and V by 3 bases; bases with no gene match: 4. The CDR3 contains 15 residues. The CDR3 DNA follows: TGTGCCAGCAGCGAGGGACAGGGTTCCAATCAGCCCCAGCATTTT. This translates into CASSEGQGSNQPQHF. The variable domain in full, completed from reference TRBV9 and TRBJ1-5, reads DSGVTQTPKHLITATGQRVTLRCSPRSGDLSVYWYQQSLDQGLQFLIQYYNGEERAKGNILERFSAQQFPDLHSELNLSSLELGDSALYFCASSEGQGSNQPQHFGDGTRLSIL.

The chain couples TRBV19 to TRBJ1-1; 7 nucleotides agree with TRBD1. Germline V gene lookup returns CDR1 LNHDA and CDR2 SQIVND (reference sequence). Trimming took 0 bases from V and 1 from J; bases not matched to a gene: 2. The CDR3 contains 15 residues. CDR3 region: CASSIEGGRNTEAFF. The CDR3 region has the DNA TGTGCCAGTAGTATAGAAGGGGGCAGGAACACTGAAGCTTTCTTT.

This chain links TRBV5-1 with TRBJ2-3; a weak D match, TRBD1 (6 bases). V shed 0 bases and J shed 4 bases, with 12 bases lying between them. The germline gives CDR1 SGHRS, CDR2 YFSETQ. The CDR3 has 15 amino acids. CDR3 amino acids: CASSLGPGVADTQYF. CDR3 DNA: TGCGCCAGCAGCTTGGGCCCAGGGGTCGCAGATACGCAGTATTTT.

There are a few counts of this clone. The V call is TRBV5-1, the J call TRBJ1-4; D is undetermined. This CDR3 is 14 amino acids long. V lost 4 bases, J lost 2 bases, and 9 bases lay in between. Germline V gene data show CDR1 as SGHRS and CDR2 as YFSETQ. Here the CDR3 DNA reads TGCGCCAGCAGCGAGGGTGGGACTAATGAAAAACTGTTTTTT. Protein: CASSEGGTNEKLFF.